These 16 T cell receptor beta chains were sequenced from one sample in a study of cytomegalovirus exposure and HLA in healthy donors. PCR was performed using 60 Vbeta and 13 Jbeta primers. Method: immunoSEQ multiplex PCR; TCRdb's copy keeps in-frame clones and lacks some. The data contain about 130,000 clones, less than 90% of them singletons. The sequencing sample was made of PBMCs. These receptors were obtained from a man aged 35-49 years in good health and CMV-seronegative.

The chain links TRBV28 to TRBJ2-1; the D is unclear. Germline V lookup: CDR1 MDHEN, CDR2 SYDVKM. CDR3 length equals 12 residues. Between the trimmed V and J ends, which lost 10 bases and 6 bases, there was a span of 13 bases. The CDR3 DNA is TGTGCCATTTCTAGAGCCGGCAATGAGCAGTTCTTC. It yields the protein CAISRAGNEQFF.

This chain uses TRBV2 with TRBJ1-6; 7 bases fit TRBD1. V trimming: 7 bases; J trimming: 0 bases; junction bases outside the gene matches: 6. Germline V gene data show CDR1 as SNHLY and CDR2 as FYNNEI. This CDR3 contains 16 residues. Here the CDR3 reads CASTRQGNSYNSPLHF. CDR3 nucleotide sequence: TGTGCCAGCACTAGACAGGGCAACTCCTATAATTCACCCCTCCACTTT.

This clone has just a few counts. The chain employs TRBV7-8 and TRBJ2-5, with TRBD2 identical over 13 bases. Germline loops: CDR1 SGHVS, CDR2 FQNEAQ. The V gene end was trimmed by 1 base and the J gene end by 0 bases; junction bases not matched to a gene: 2. This CDR3 spans 17 amino acids. CDR3 sequence reads: CASSLVGLAGDQETQYF. The CDR3 DNA reads TGTGCCAGCAGCTTAGTCGGACTAGCGGGGGACCAAGAGACCCAGTACTTC.

The sample holds a few counts of this clone. The rearrangement links TRBV7-9 to TRBJ2-1, with 7 bases aligning to TRBD2. Trimming cost V 2 bases and J 6 bases; bases outside gene matches: 7. The CDR3 consists of 15 residues. Germline CDR1 and CDR2: SEHNR and FQNEAQ (reference sequence). The CDR3 is CASSLRDGGGNEQFF. CDR3 DNA sequence: TGTGCCAGCAGCTTAAGGGACGGCGGGGGCAATGAGCAGTTCTTC. Full variable domain (outside the CDR3, taken from reference TRBV7-9 and TRBJ2-1): DTGVSQNPRHKITKRGQNVTFRCDPISEHNRLYWYRQTLGQGPEFLTYFQNEAQLEKSRLLSDRFSAERPKGSFSTLEIQRTEQGDSAMYLCASSLRDGGGNEQFFGPGTRLTVL.

V is TRBV7-2 and J is TRBJ2-7; D is possibly TRBD2 (6 bases). There are 16 residues in the CDR3. Germline values: CDR1 SGHTA, CDR2 FQGNSA. Trimming cost V 1 base and J 6 bases, with 19 bases left between them. CDR3 sequence (DNA): TGTGCCAGCAGCTTAGGGCTAGCGCCGCTAATTGGCGAGCAGTACTTC. It encodes CASSLGLAPLIGEQYF.

The chain recombines TRBV30 with TRBJ2-1, with 8 bases lining up with TRBD2. Germline values: CDR1 GTSNPN, CDR2 SVGIG (reference sequence). This CDR3 is built from 15 residues. With V trimmed by 4 bases and J by 0 bases, 5 bases remained unmatched. As DNA, the CDR3 is TGTGCCTGGACGGGACTAGGGGGCTCCTACAATGAGCAGTTCTTC. Its protein is CAWTGLGGSYNEQFF.

A note on this clone: One end of the junction is discordant with germline, which a read error may explain. The chain links TRBV7-7 to TRBJ2-1, with D maybe TRBD1 (5 bases). CDR3 size: 12 residues. Germline loops: CDR1 SSHAT, CDR2 FNYEAQ (reference sequence). As DNA, the CDR3 is TGTGCTAGCAGTAGGGGCAACAATGAGCAGTTCTTC. Translated, it gives CASSRGNNEQFF.

There are a few counts of this clone. The chain is built from TRBV5-4 and TRBJ1-1; 8 bases line up with TRBD1. The ends lost 7 bases at V and 4 bases at J; junction bases unmatched: 6. Germline CDR1 reads SGHNT; CDR2 reads YYREEE (reference sequence). The CDR3 spans 13 residues. The CDR3 DNA is TGTGCCAGCCTTGCCGACAGGGGCACTGAAGCTTTCTTT. Translation: CASLADRGTEAFF. The full variable domain, its missing parts supplied by reference TRBV5-4 and TRBJ1-1, is ETGVTQSPTHLIKTRGQQVTLRCSSQSGHNTVSWYQQALGQGPQFIFQYYREEENGRGNFPPRFSGLQFPNYSSELNVNALELDDSALYLCASLADRGTEAFFGQGTRLTVV.

In its sample, this clone was seen a few times. CDR3 loop: CASSLLVGPSGDEQFF. The CDR3 DNA is TGTGCCAGCAGCTTATTGGTAGGTCCTAGCGGGGATGAGCAGTTCTTC. The V call is TRBV7-8, the J call TRBJ2-1; TRBD2 agrees at 9 bases. Losses at the gene ends were 2 bases for V and 8 bases for J; bases not matched to a gene: 10. This CDR3 is built from 16 residues. Germline lookup yields CDR1 SGHVS and CDR2 FQNEAQ. Based on the CDR3 plus reference TRBV7-8 and TRBJ2-1, the full variable domain is GAGVSQSPRYKVAKRGQDVALRCDPISGHVSLFWYQQALGQGPEFLTYFQNEAQLDKSGLPSDRFFAERPEGSVSTLKIQRTQQEDSAVYLCASSLLVGPSGDEQFFGPGTRLTVL.

This clone was detected a few times. J is TRBJ2-5 and V is TRBV5-6, with TRBD2 matching 10 bases. Germline CDR1 is SGHDT and CDR2 is YYEEEE. This CDR3 has 17 amino acids. V was clipped by 0 bases and J by 5 bases; unmatched bases: 10. The CDR3 loop reads CASSLDPSGGGAETQYF. Written as DNA, the CDR3 is TGTGCCAGCAGCTTGGACCCTAGCGGGGGCGGCGCGGAGACCCAGTACTTC.

J is TRBJ1-1 and V is TRBV19; 10 bases match TRBD1. The CDR3 has 16 residues. Germline V CDR1 and CDR2: LNHDA, SQIVND (reference sequence). With V trimmed by 5 bases and J by 3 bases, 9 bases remained unmatched. CDR3 DNA: TGTGCCAGTAGTCCAAACTCGGACAGGGGGGACACTGAAGCTTTCTTT. Translated, it gives CASSPNSDRGDTEAFF.

The J gene is TRBJ1-2, the V gene TRBV30; 8 bases align to TRBD1. The CDR3 sequence is 13 residues long. Germline trimming cut 3 bases from V and 4 bases from J; bases unmatched to any gene: 4. The germline CDR1 and CDR2 sequences are GTSNPN and SVGIG (reference sequence). The CDR3: CAWSPGQGYGYTF. The CDR3, as DNA: TGTGCCTGGAGCCCAGGACAGGGCTATGGCTACACCTTC.

The rearrangement links TRBV5-6 to TRBJ2-7, with unresolved D. Germline-derived CDR1 and CDR2 are SGHDT and YYEEEE. The CDR3 runs 14 residues. Deletions cut 2 bases from V and 4 bases from J, with 13 bases between. CDR3 in DNA: TGTGCCAGCAGCTTTATACATACATCATACGAGCAGTACTTC. Amino acid sequence: CASSFIHTSYEQYF.

This clone was found a few times. For the CDR3, the DNA is TGTGGACAGGGGTTTAATGAAAAACTGTTTTTT. It is translated as CGQGFNEKLFF. This chain connects TRBV30 to TRBJ1-4; 8 bases fit TRBD1. CDR1 and CDR2 from the germline V gene are GTSNPN and SVGIG (reference sequence). The CDR3 covers 11 residues.

This rearrangement joins TRBV4-3 to TRBJ2-3; D is ambiguous. This CDR3 spans 15 amino acids. CDR1 and CDR2 from the germline V gene are LGHNA and YSLEER. Trimming shortened V by 1 base and J by 0 bases, and 8 bases separated the two germline ends. CDR3 residues: CASSQVYVSTDTQYF. In DNA form, the CDR3 reads TGCGCCAGCAGCCAAGTCTATGTTAGCACAGATACGCAGTATTTT.

The V and J genes are TRBV10-3 and TRBJ2-1; D remains unclear. The length of the CDR3 is 14 residues. Germline lookup yields CDR1 ENHRY and CDR2 SYGVKD. Trimming stripped 3 bases from V and 6 bases from J, with 12 bases between. DNA of the CDR3: TGTGCCATCAGTGAAACAGTCCTCCCCAATGAGCAGTTCTTC. This sequence encodes CAISETVLPNEQFF.